This TCR beta chain was sequenced for a study of T-cell reconstitution after alpha-beta-depleted transplantation in children. Overall study results and limits: In some patients, recipient T cells and intrathymic progenitors surviving conditioning explained high day-60 diversity.

This CDR3 has 15 residues. V lost 6 bases and J lost 5; bases outside the gene matches: 10. Using unique molecular identifiers, the investigators prepared the TCRbeta library. TCRdb reanalysed the PCR reads using MiXCR and keeps one entry per CDR3 protein. The table has about 200,000 distinct CDR3 sequences, more than 15% seen once. Of note for this clonotype: Its antigen is unknown.

The sequencing here drew on PBMCs, mostly from graft donor cells, taken 360 days after TCRalphabeta/CD19-depleted stem cell transplant. This receptor was obtained from a male patient between 2 and 9 years old who had a stem cell transplant for acute lymphoblastic leukemia, so the T cells may come from the graft donor. The chain links TRBV12-3 or TRBV12-4 to TRBJ2-5; 9 bases agree with TRBD2. CDR3 protein: CASRDIAGAGETQYF. The DNA for the CDR3 is TGTGCCAGCAGGGATATAGCGGGGGCCGGTGAGACCCAGTACTTC.